This is a list of T cell receptor beta chains from one sample in a study of T-cell memory formation after mild COVID-19. Each CDR3 protein is one row after TCRdb ran MiXCR on the 5' RACE reads. The sample comprises under 300,000 distinct CDR3 sequences, roughly 15% of which are singletons, and 3.5% rests with the top ten. Sequencing was done on a sample of PBMCs or a T cell subset sorted from them (not recorded which). Receptor source: a man aged 18 to 35 who had mild COVID-19 (a few samples of this study predate the infection). Cell type and time point are not known. CDR3s include the opening cysteine and the closing phenylalanine or tryptophan. The D gene is left open where the match is weak. Size tells how often a clone was seen (once, few, many) or the class of an expanded clone, and some rows leave it out.

-	TRBJ2-5	-	TRBV5-6	CASRGTAPWETQYF	TGTGCCAGCAGGGGGACGGCGCCGTGGGAGACCCAGTACTTC
few	TRBJ1-5	TRBD1	TRBV28	CASSRADRAYYSNQPQHF	TGTGCCAGCAGCCGCGCGGACAGGGCTTACTATAGCAATCAGCCCCAGCATTTT
few	TRBJ2-3	TRBD1	TRBV5-1	CASSFGTATDTQYF	TGCGCCAGCAGCTTTGGGACAGCCACAGATACGCAGTATTTT
once	TRBJ2-3	-	TRBV29-1	CSVDARGRTDTQYF	TGCAGCGTTGATGCGCGGGGCCGCACAGATACGCAGTATTTT
few	TRBJ1-1	-	TRBV27	CASSSPANTEAFF	TGTGCCAGCAGTTCCCCAGCGAACACTGAAGCTTTCTTT
many	TRBJ2-5	TRBD1	TRBV5-1	CASSLEDRGETQYF	TGCGCCAGCAGCTTGGAGGACAGGGGAGAGACCCAGTACTTC
few	TRBJ2-1	TRBD2	TRBV7-9	CASSFPTSGSRHEQFF	TGTGCCAGCAGCTTCCCGACTAGCGGGTCGCGGCATGAGCAGTTCTTC
once	TRBJ1-6	-	TRBV9	CASSVRGAYNSPLHF	TGTGCCAGCAGCGTAAGGGGGGCCTATAATTCACCCCTCCACTTT
-	TRBJ1-1	-	TRBV6-2/TRBV6-3	CASSYSPFRGRGTEAFF	TGTGCCAGCAGTTACTCGCCTTTCCGTGGTAGGGGCACTGAAGCTTTCTTT
few	TRBJ2-1	TRBD2	TRBV11-1	CASTNGGVNEQFF	TGTGCCAGCACCAACGGGGGGGTCAATGAGCAGTTCTTC
-	TRBJ1-1	TRBD1	TRBV20-1	CSARGDRAVTEAFF	TGCAGTGCTAGGGGGGACAGGGCGGTCACTGAAGCTTTCTTT
-	TRBJ1-2	TRBD1	TRBV7-2	CASSYYRGQQGYTF	TGTGCCAGCAGCTACTACAGGGGGCAGCAAGGCTACACCTTC
few	TRBJ2-5	-	TRBV10-3	CAISDREETQYF	TGTGCCATCAGTGACAGGGAAGAGACCCAGTACTTC
few	TRBJ1-6	-	TRBV5-6	CASSLSGRSYNSPLHF	TGTGCCAGCAGCTTATCCGGCCGCTCCTATAATTCACCCCTCCACTTT
-	TRBJ1-1	-	TRBV5-1	CASSPLRGVSTEAFF	TGCGCCAGCAGCCCGTTGAGGGGAGTAAGCACTGAAGCTTTCTTT
many	TRBJ2-5	-	TRBV29-1	CSVRTTGRGEETQYF	TGCAGCGTGCGCACTACAGGGAGAGGTGAAGAGACCCAGTACTTC